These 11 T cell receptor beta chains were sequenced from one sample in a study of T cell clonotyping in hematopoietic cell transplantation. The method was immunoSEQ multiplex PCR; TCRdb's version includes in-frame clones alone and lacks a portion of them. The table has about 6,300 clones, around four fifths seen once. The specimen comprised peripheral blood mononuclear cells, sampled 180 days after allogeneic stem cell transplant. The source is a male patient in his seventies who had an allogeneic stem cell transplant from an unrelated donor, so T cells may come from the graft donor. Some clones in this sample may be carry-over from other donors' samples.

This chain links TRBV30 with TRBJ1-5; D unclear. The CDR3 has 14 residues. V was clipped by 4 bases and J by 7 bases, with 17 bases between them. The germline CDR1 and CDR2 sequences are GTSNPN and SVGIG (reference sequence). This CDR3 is CAWTTHGSYQPQHF. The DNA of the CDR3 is TGTGCCTGGACTACACACGGGTCCTACCAGCCCCAGCATTTT.

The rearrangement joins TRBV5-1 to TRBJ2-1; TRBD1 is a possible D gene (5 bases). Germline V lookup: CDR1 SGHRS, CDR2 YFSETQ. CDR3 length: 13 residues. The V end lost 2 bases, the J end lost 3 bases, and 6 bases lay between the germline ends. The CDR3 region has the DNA TGCGCCAGCAGCTTACAGGACTACAATGAGCAGTTCTTC. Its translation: CASSLQDYNEQFF. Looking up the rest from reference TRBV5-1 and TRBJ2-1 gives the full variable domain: KAGVTQTPRYLIKTRGQQVTLSCSPISGHRSVSWYQQTPGQGLQFLFEYFSETQRNKGNFPGRFSGRQFSNSRSEMNVSTLELGDSALYLCASSLQDYNEQFFGPGTRLTVL.

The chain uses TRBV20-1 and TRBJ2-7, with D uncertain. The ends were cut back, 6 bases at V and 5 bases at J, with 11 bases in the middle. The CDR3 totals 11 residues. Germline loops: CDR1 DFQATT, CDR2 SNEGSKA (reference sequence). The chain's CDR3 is CSALGGHEQYF. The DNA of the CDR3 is TGCAGTGCCTTGGGCGGCCACGAGCAGTACTTC.

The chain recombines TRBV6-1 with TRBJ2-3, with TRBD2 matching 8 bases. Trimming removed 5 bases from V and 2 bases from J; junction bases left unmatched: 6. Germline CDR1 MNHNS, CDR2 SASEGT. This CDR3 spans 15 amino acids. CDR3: CASSKVLAVTDTQYF. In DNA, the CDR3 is TGTGCCAGCAGTAAGGTACTAGCGGTCACAGATACGCAGTATTTT.

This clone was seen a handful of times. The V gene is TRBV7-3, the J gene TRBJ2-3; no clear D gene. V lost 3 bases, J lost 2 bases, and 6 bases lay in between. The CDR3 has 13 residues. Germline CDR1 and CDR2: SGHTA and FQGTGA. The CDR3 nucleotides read TGTGCCAGCAGCTTGGCTGCCACAGATACGCAGTATTTT. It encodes CASSLAATDTQYF.

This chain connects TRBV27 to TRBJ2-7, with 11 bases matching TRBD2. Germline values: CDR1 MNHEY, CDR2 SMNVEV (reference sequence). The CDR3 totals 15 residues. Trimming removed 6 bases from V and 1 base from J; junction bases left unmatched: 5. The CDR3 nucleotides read TGTGCCAGCAGACCGGGACTAGCGGCTTCCTACGAGCAGTACTTC. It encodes CASRPGLAASYEQYF.

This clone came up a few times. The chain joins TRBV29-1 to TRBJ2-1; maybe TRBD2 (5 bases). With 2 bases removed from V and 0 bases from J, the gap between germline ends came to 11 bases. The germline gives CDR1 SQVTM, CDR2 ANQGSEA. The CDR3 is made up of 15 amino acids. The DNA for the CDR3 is TGCAGCGTTGAAATAGCGAGAAGCTCCTACAATGAGCAGTTCTTC. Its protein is CSVEIARSSYNEQFF.

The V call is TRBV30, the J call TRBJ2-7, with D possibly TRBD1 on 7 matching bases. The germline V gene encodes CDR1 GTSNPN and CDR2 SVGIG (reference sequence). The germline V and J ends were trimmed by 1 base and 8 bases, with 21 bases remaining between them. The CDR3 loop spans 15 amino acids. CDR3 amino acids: CAWSDPPKTGRKQYF. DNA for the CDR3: TGTGCCTGGAGTGATCCCCCTAAGACAGGGAGGAAGCAGTACTTC.

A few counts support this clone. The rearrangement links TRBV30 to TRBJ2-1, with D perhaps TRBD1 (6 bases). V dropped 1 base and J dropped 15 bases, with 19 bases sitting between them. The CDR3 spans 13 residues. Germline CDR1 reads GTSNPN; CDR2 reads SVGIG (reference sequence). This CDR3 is CAWSDLGAGSLFF. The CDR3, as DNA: TGTGCCTGGAGTGATTTGGGGGCCGGATCTCTGTTCTTC.

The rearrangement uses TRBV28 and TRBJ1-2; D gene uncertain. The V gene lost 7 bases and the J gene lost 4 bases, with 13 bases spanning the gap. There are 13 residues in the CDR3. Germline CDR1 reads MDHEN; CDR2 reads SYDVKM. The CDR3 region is CASKTSTFYGYTF. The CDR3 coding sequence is TGTGCCAGCAAAACTAGCACCTTCTATGGCTACACCTTC.

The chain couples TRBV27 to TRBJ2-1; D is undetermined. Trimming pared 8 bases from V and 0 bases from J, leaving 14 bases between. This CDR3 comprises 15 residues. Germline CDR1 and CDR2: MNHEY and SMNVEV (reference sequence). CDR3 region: CASGSYSSSYNEQFF. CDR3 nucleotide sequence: TGTGCCAGCGGAAGTTACTCGAGCTCCTACAATGAGCAGTTCTTC.